Below, 20 T cell receptor beta chains from the same sample are listed, as sequenced in a study of follicular helper T cells after annual influenza vaccination. Libraries were prepared by immunoSEQ multiplex PCR; TCRdb keeps only in-frame clonotypes and omits some of them. Among 2,100 or so clones listed, more than 75% were seen once. Time point denoted: 2015-2016 season, 7 days after influenza vaccination. The sequenced sample was CXCR5+ CD38- circulating T follicular helper cells from blood, obtained 7 days after influenza vaccination. Subset in this sample: circulating Tfh, non-naive CD4+CXCR5+PD-1+ (ICOS+CD38+ or ICOS-CD38-). These receptors were collected from an adult who received the influenza vaccine.

The V and J genes are TRBV6-1 and TRBJ2-7; D uncertain. Trimming took 2 bases from V and 6 from J, leaving 17 bases between them. The length of the CDR3 is 15 residues. In germline, CDR1 is MNHNS, CDR2 SASEGT. The CDR3 coding sequence is TGTGCCAGCAGTGAATTTGTGACACCCCAATCCGAGCAGTACTTC. The encoded protein is CASSEFVTPQSEQYF.

The chain links TRBV7-6 to TRBJ2-6; 11 bases match TRBD2. Unmatched junction bases numbered 7, after V lost 5 bases and J lost 1 base. CDR3 length: 18 residues. Germline V gene data show CDR1 as SGHVS and CDR2 as FNYEAQ. The CDR3 loop reads CASSVLLAGESGANVLTF. CDR3 coding DNA: TGTGCCAGCAGCGTACTACTAGCGGGAGAATCTGGGGCCAACGTCCTGACTTTC. Full variable domain (rest looked up from reference TRBV7-6 and TRBJ2-6): GAGVSQSPRYKVTKRGQDVALRCDPISGHVSLYWYRQALGQGPEFLTYFNYEAQQDKSGLPNDRFSAERPEGSISTLTIQRTEQRDSAMYRCASSVLLAGESGANVLTFGAGSRLTVL.

The chain has TRBV25-1 and TRBJ2-5; D is possibly TRBD1 (6 bases). V lost 3 bases and J 4 bases, leaving 15 bases between the germline ends. The CDR3 is made up of 15 amino acids. CDR1 and CDR2 from the germline V gene are MGHDK and SYGVNS. As DNA, the CDR3 is TGTGCCAGCAGTGATCGAAGGACAGTTGGAGAGACCCAGTACTTC. Its protein is CASSDRRTVGETQYF. Complete variable domain (other parts from reference TRBV25-1 and TRBJ2-5): EADIYQTPRYLVIGTGKKITLECSQTMGHDKMYWYQQDPGMELHLIHYSYGVNSTEKGDLSSESTVSRIRTEHFPLTLESARPSHTSQYLCASSDRRTVGETQYFGPGTRLLVL.

The genes are TRBV7-3 and TRBJ1-5, with D uncertain. Deletions cut 5 bases from V and 4 bases from J, with 9 bases between. This CDR3 region has 13 residues. Germline CDR1 SGHTA, CDR2 FQGTGA. CDR3 residues: CASSLERNQPQHF. CDR3 coding DNA: TGTGCCAGCAGCCTGGAAAGGAATCAGCCCCAGCATTTT. Combining the CDR3 with reference TRBV7-3 and TRBJ1-5 gives the whole variable domain GAGVSQTPSNKVTEKGKYVELRCDPISGHTALYWYRQSLGQGPEFLIYFQGTGAADDSGLPNDRFFAVRPEGSVSTLKIQRTERGDSAVYLCASSLERNQPQHFGDGTRLSIL.

The CDR3 loop is CATRLDRGRYNEQFF. In DNA, the CDR3 is TGTGCCACCAGATTGGACAGGGGGAGATACAATGAGCAGTTCTTC. The rearrangement links TRBV15 to TRBJ2-1; 10 bases are shared with TRBD1. The V and J ends lost 6 bases and 4 bases, in that order; junction bases with no gene match: 6. The CDR3 spans 15 residues. The germline CDR1 and CDR2 sequences are LNHNV and YYDKDF (reference sequence).

This clone appeared once. The V call is TRBV7-2, the J call TRBJ2-1; 9 bases fit TRBD2. The CDR3 totals 16 residues. From germline, CDR1 is SGHTA and CDR2 FQGNSA. V gave up 1 base and J gave up 4 bases; unmatched junction bases: 5. The CDR3 here is CASSLGSGSRYNEQFF. The CDR3 DNA sequence: TGTGCCAGCAGCTTAGGTAGCGGGAGTCGGTACAATGAGCAGTTCTTC.

The chain employs TRBV5-4 and TRBJ2-1, with a weak D call TRBD2 (5 bases). The V end lost 4 bases, the J end lost 1 base, and 12 bases lay between the germline ends. The V gene's germline CDR1 is SGHNT and CDR2 YYREEE (reference sequence). The CDR3 is 15 residues long. The CDR3 coding sequence is TGTGCCAGCAGCCCACGGGGAACTTCCTACAATGAGCAGTTCTTC. This translates into CASSPRGTSYNEQFF.

This rearrangement joins TRBV19 to TRBJ2-5, with 10 positions matching TRBD2. The CDR3 runs 14 residues. V gave up 5 bases and J gave up 3 bases; unmatched junction bases: 3. Germline-derived CDR1 and CDR2 are LNHDA and SQIVND (reference sequence). CDR3 sequence: CASSRGLAEETQYF. The CDR3 DNA follows: TGTGCCAGTAGTCGTGGACTAGCGGAAGAGACCCAGTACTTC. The full variable domain, with the rest looked up from reference TRBV19 and TRBJ2-5, is DGGITQSPKYLFRKEGQNVTLSCEQNLNHDAMYWYRQDPGQGLRLIYYSQIVNDFQKGDIAEGYSVSREKKESFPLTVTSAQKNPTAFYLCASSRGLAEETQYFGPGTRLLVL.

This clone was seen only a few times. The genes are TRBV6-5 and TRBJ2-7; D is undetermined. Germline assignment: CDR1 MNHEY and CDR2 SVGAGI. The CDR3 consists of 14 residues. The V gene lost 6 bases and the J gene lost 0 bases, with 12 bases spanning the gap. The CDR3 DNA follows: TGTGCCAGCAGGGCCGGGTCTACCTCCTACGAGCAGTACTTC. Translating it yields CASRAGSTSYEQYF.

This clone was recorded only once. V gene TRBV6-5 combines with J gene TRBJ1-2; 8 positions agree with TRBD1. V lost 6 bases and J lost 7; bases outside the gene matches: 10. The CDR3 has 14 residues. Germline assignment: CDR1 MNHEY and CDR2 SVGAGI. The CDR3 coding sequence is TGTGCCAGCAGCCCCACGACAGGGGCGGCTGGCTACACCTTC. It specifies CASSPTTGAAGYTF.

The chain is built from TRBV29-1 and TRBJ2-1, with TRBD1 identical over 8 bases. Germline CDR1 SQVTM, CDR2 ANQGSEA. J gave up 7 bases and V 4 bases, and 3 bases lay outside the gene matches. The CDR3 runs to 12 residues. The CDR3 reads CSVGNRGNEQFF. The CDR3 DNA follows: TGCAGCGTTGGCAACAGGGGGAATGAGCAGTTCTTC.

The chain has TRBV2 and TRBJ2-7, with 11 bases identical to TRBD1. The junction had 8 bases not matched to a gene; V was cut back by 10 bases and J by 0 bases. The CDR3 runs to 15 residues. Germline V gene data show CDR1 as SNHLY and CDR2 as FYNNEI. CDR3 loop: CATQRDRGSSYEQYV. The CDR3 DNA is TGTGCCACCCAACGGGACAGGGGGAGCTCCTACGAGCAGTACGTC.

This chain uses TRBV4-2 with TRBJ2-3; D gene unclear. CDR1 and CDR2 (germline): LGHNA, YNFKEQ. Trimming took 8 bases from V and 3 from J, leaving 15 bases between them. This CDR3 region has 14 residues. The CDR3 coding sequence is TGTGCCAGCGCCCGGTCCCTACGAACAGATACGCAGTATTTT. Protein sequence: CASARSLRTDTQYF.

The gene calls are TRBV7-9 and TRBJ2-5, with D unclear. This CDR3 is 15 amino acids long. The germline V gene has CDR1 SEHNR and CDR2 FQNEAQ (reference sequence). Trimming removed 3 bases from V and 5 bases from J, with 16 bases in between. The CDR3 is CASSFAPLYGETQYF. The CDR3 DNA reads as TGTGCCAGCAGCTTTGCGCCTCTGTACGGGGAGACCCAGTACTTC.

V gene TRBV11-2 combines with J gene TRBJ1-2; D remains unclear. The V gene lost 5 bases and the J gene lost 8 bases, with 15 bases spanning the gap. This CDR3 contains 13 residues. Germline V CDR1 and CDR2: SGHAT, FQNNGV. The CDR3 region has the DNA TGTGCCAGCAGCCCCACCACCGACGCGGGCTACACCTTC. Translation gives CASSPTTDAGYTF. The entire variable domain, with the rest obtained from reference TRBV11-2 and TRBJ1-2, is as follows: EAGVAQSPRYKIIEKRQSVAFWCNPISGHATLYWYQQILGQGPKLLIQFQNNGVVDDSQLPKDRFSAERLKGVDSTLKIQPAKLEDSAVYLCASSPTTDAGYTFGSGTRLTVV.

The rearrangement joins TRBV21-1 to TRBJ2-7; the table's D call TRBD2 went unverified against the DNA. TRBV21-1 is recorded as a pseudogene. This CDR3 region has 17 residues. The CDR3 DNA follows: TGTGCCAGCAGCAAAGCGGGGTGGGTAGCGGACTCCTACGAGCAGTACGTC. Amino acid sequence: CASSKAGWVADSYEQYV.

This clone was counted a single time. The chain uses TRBV19 and TRBJ1-3; 8 nucleotides match TRBD1. This CDR3 region has 17 residues. With 2 bases clipped from V and 0 bases from J, the junction kept 6 bases outside the gene matches. Germline-derived CDR1 and CDR2 are LNHDA and SQIVND (reference sequence). The CDR3 DNA reads as TGTGCCAGTAGTATAATGGGACAGGCATCCTCTGGAAACACCATATATTTT. Protein: CASSIMGQASSGNTIYF.

V and J are TRBV30 and TRBJ2-3; D is perhaps TRBD1 (5 bases). Trimming took 2 bases from V and 9 from J, leaving 12 bases between them. The CDR3 covers 12 residues. Germline V CDR1 and CDR2: GTSNPN, SVGIG (reference sequence). The CDR3 is CAWSPGRSTQYF. In nucleotides, the CDR3 is TGTGCCTGGAGTCCAGGGCGGTCCACGCAGTATTTT.

This clone was recorded once. The genes are TRBV19 and TRBJ1-1; TRBD1 is a possible D gene (5 bases). The CDR3 loop spans 15 amino acids. In germline, CDR1 is LNHDA, CDR2 SQIVND (reference sequence). V lost 1 base, J lost 2 bases, and 11 bases lay in between. The CDR3 protein is CASSIGGGINTEAFF. DNA of the CDR3: TGTGCCAGTAGTATAGGGGGGGGTATAAACACTGAAGCTTTCTTT.

The rearrangement uses TRBV5-1 and TRBJ1-3; D is unresolved. This CDR3 region has 15 residues. V lost 1 base to trimming and J lost 0 bases, with 8 bases between them. From germline, CDR1 is SGHRS and CDR2 YFSETQ. The CDR3 DNA follows: TGCGCCAGCAGCTTGTGGGCGGCCTCTGGAAACACCATATATTTT. This translates into CASSLWAASGNTIYF. Using reference TRBV5-1 and TRBJ1-3 for the parts outside the CDR3, the full variable domain is KAGVTQTPRYLIKTRGQQVTLSCSPISGHRSVSWYQQTPGQGLQFLFEYFSETQRNKGNFPGRFSGRQFSNSRSEMNVSTLELGDSALYLCASSLWAASGNTIYFGEGSWLTVV.